This entry is about one TCR beta chain. The data are from a study of blood T cell repertoires in COVID-19. The assay was immunoSEQ multiplex PCR, and TCRdb's table has in-frame clones only and misses some. The table includes 95,000 to 150,000 clones, approximately 80% detected once. CDR3 size: 15 residues. Trimming removed 0 bases from V and 5 bases from J, with 14 bases in between. Per germline, CDR1 LNHNV and CDR2 YYDKDF (reference sequence). The V and J genes are TRBV15 and TRBJ2-7, with D possibly matching TRBD2 (5 bases). What was sequenced was peripheral blood. This receptor was obtained from a human donor in a cohort sampled during active COVID-19. CDR3 region: CATSRDRVEVDEQYF. The DNA for the CDR3 is TGTGCCACCAGCAGAGATCGAGTGGAGGTCGACGAGCAGTACTTC.